This T cell receptor (beta chain) was recovered during a study of human T cells and chemical hapten exposure. Study observations and caveats: Compared to controls, expanded TCRs made significantly more large clusters of similar CDR3s.

TCRdb ran MiXCR on the RACE reads and lists one entry per CDR3 protein. This sample carries about 380,000 distinct CDR3 sequences, about 4.4% of them seen once, and the ten largest clones take about 2.1%. The CDR3 runs to 14 residues. The germline V and J ends were trimmed by 5 bases and 2 bases, with 11 bases remaining between them. This clonotype was counted between two and nine times. The target antigen is unknown. Time point reported: patch test 1, 2 weeks after DPC sensitization. The treatment denotes: therapeutic diphenylcyclopropenone sensitization with weekly scalp DPC. Source: whole blood, taken in connection with sensitization to the hapten diphenylcyclopropenone (DPC). The rearrangement joins TRBV12-3 or TRBV12-4 to TRBJ2-3; D is undetermined. The receptor's source is a woman between 50 and 59 years old with alopecia areata. Some clones in this sample may be carry-over from other donors' samples. CDR3 sequence reads: CASSLNMDTDTQYF. The DNA for the CDR3 is TGTGCCAGCAGTCTAAACATGGACACAGATACGCAGTATTTT.